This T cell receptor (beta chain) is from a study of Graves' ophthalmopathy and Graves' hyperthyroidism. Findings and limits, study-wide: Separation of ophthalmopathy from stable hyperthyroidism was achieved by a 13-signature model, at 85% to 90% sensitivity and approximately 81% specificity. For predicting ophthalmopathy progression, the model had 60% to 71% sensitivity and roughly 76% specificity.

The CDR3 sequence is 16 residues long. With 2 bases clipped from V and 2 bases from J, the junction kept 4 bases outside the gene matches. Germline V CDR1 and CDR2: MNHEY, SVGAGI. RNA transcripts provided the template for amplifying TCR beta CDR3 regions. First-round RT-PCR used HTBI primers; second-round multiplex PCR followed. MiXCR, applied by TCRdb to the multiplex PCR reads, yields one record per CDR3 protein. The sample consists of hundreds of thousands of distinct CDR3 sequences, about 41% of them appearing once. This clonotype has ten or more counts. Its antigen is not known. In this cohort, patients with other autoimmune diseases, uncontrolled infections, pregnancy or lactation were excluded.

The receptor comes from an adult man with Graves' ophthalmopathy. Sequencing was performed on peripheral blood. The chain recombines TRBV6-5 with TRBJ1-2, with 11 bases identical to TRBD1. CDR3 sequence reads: CASSYHGQGANYGYTF. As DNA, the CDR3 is TGTGCCAGCAGTTACCACGGACAGGGGGCGAACTATGGCTACACCTTC.